This T cell receptor beta chain came from a study of response to subunit inactivated influenza vaccine. Germline V gives CDR1 MNHEY, CDR2 SVGAGI. The CDR3 length is 17 residues. The junction had 11 bases not matched to a gene; V was cut back by 7 bases and J by 4 bases. This clonotype was observed many times. In TCRdb, the RT-PCR reads were re-called with MiXCR into one record per CDR3 protein. The data show fewer than 800,000 distinct CDR3 sequences, approximately 15% seen once. The V gene is TRBV6-5, the J gene TRBJ2-2; 11 bases align to TRBD1. The sequence was obtained from a man aged 45-60 years who received an inactivated influenza vaccine. The source material was PBMCs from blood, sampled about 11 days after vaccination. CDR3 coding DNA: TGTGCCAGCAAACCAATGGCCGGGACAGGGGGCACCGGGGAGCTGTTTTTT. It codes for CASKPMAGTGGTGELFF.